Shown below are 11 T cell receptor beta chains from a single sample sequenced in a study of radiotherapy plus CTLA-4 blockade in lung cancer. Assay used: immunoSEQ multiplex PCR; TCRdb lists only in-frame clones, some missing. The sample carries over 85,000 clones, roughly 79% recorded once. Here the sequenced sample was peripheral blood, taken from a patient treated with radiotherapy plus ipilimumab. These receptors were obtained from a human donor with non-small cell lung cancer who had a partial response to radiotherapy plus ipilimumab. Some clones in this sample may be carry-over from other donors' samples.

The chain links TRBV30 to TRBJ2-1; D may be TRBD2 (5 bases). Trimming left V 5 bases short and J 9 bases short, with 17 bases between. Per the germline V gene, CDR1 is GTSNPN and CDR2 is SVGIG (reference sequence). The CDR3 is made up of 13 amino acids. The CDR3 DNA follows: TGTGCCTGGGCTCCGGATTGGGCGGGTGAGCAGTTCTTC. Residues: CAWAPDWAGEQFF.

This clone was picked up one time. V usage is TRBV5-1 and J usage is TRBJ2-3; no clear D gene. With 1 base removed from V and 2 bases from J, the gap between germline ends came to 2 bases. The CDR3 length is 12 residues. Looked up from germline, CDR1 is SGHRS and CDR2 is YFSETQ. The CDR3 DNA is TGCGCCAGCAGCTTGTACACAGATACGCAGTATTTT. It yields the protein CASSLYTDTQYF.

V gene TRBV10-3 combines with J gene TRBJ1-2; D remains unclear. The germline V gene encodes CDR1 ENHRY and CDR2 SYGVKD. The germline V and J ends were trimmed by 10 bases and 4 bases, with 16 bases remaining between them. The CDR3 sequence is 13 residues long. The CDR3 is CATGEPPGYGYTF. The CDR3 DNA reads TGTGCCACCGGGGAGCCCCCAGGCTATGGCTACACCTTC.

The CDR3 reads CASSLDLGGAQLFF. The CDR3 DNA is TGTGCCAGCAGCTTAGATTTAGGGGGCGCGCAACTGTTTTTT. The rearrangement links TRBV7-2 to TRBJ2-2, with TRBD1 matching over 7 bases. The V and J ends lost 1 base and 14 bases, in that order; junction bases with no gene match: 10. CDR1 is SGHTA, CDR2 FQGNSA, per germline. The CDR3 runs 14 residues.

The chain links TRBV29-1 to TRBJ1-2; 7 positions match TRBD1. Trimming at V came to 7 bases and at J to 4 bases, leaving 6 bases not matched to a gene. This CDR3 spans 12 amino acids. Germline V gene data show CDR1 as SQVTM and CDR2 as ANQGSEA. The CDR3, as DNA: TGCAGCGAACGGACAGGTGGCTATGGCTACACCTTC. Translating gives CSERTGGYGYTF.

This chain connects TRBV6-1 to TRBJ1-3; D is unresolved. Between the trimmed V and J ends, which lost 7 bases and 0 bases, there was a span of 4 bases. The germline CDR1 and CDR2 sequences are MNHNS and SASEGT. The CDR3 contains 12 residues. CDR3 in amino acids: CASTLSGNTIYF. The CDR3, as DNA: TGTGCCAGCACCCTCTCTGGAAACACCATATATTTT.

CDR3: CASSWTAKGQPQHF. As DNA, the CDR3 is TGTGCCAGCAGTTGGACAGCGAAGGGTCAGCCCCAGCATTTT. The rearrangement links TRBV6-5 to TRBJ1-5; a weak D match, TRBD1 (6 bases). The V gene lost 4 bases and the J gene lost 6 bases, with 13 bases spanning the gap. The germline V gene encodes CDR1 MNHEY and CDR2 SVGAGI. The CDR3 totals 14 residues.

The CDR3 loop is CASSLLPGTRGAQYF. The CDR3 DNA is TGTGCCAGCAGTTTACTACCCGGGACTAGAGGAGCTCAGTACTTC. This chain uses TRBV28 with TRBJ2-4; the match to TRBD2 covers 8 bases. Germline V gene sequence: CDR1 MDHEN, CDR2 SYDVKM. J gave up 12 bases and V 2 bases, and 12 bases lay outside the gene matches. The CDR3 is made up of 15 amino acids.

V is TRBV19 and J is TRBJ2-5; D is perhaps TRBD1 (5 bases). The CDR3 is made up of 15 amino acids. The germline gives CDR1 LNHDA, CDR2 SQIVND (reference sequence). Between the trimmed V and J ends, which lost 2 bases and 5 bases, there was a span of 15 bases. The DNA of the CDR3 is TGTGCCAGTAGTATAAGCGCAGGGCGTCGGGAGACCCAGTACTTC. It is translated as CASSISAGRRETQYF.

CDR3 in amino acids: CASSLSGGIYEQFF. DNA for the CDR3: TGTGCCAGCAGTTTAAGCGGGGGAATCTATGAGCAGTTCTTC. This chain connects TRBV28 to TRBJ2-1; 8 bases line up with TRBD2. This CDR3 contains 14 residues. The germline V gene has CDR1 MDHEN and CDR2 SYDVKM. V lost 2 bases and J lost 8; bases outside the gene matches: 5.

This clone came up a few times. The chain uses TRBV27 and TRBJ2-7, with 9 bases that match TRBD1. The CDR3 loop spans 16 amino acids. Unmatched junction bases numbered 14, after V lost 5 bases and J lost 6 bases. Germline V lookup: CDR1 MNHEY, CDR2 SMNVEV (reference sequence). The CDR3 region is CASSGYIGQGRSEQYF. The CDR3 nucleotides read TGTGCCAGCAGTGGTTACATTGGACAGGGGCGTTCCGAGCAGTACTTC.